This T cell receptor (beta chain) stems from a study of T cell responses to AZD1222 COVID-19 vaccine. This clone appeared once. Method: immunoSEQ multiplex PCR; TCRdb's copy keeps in-frame clones and lacks some. Of about 86,000 clones listed, about nine tenths are singletons. CDR1 and CDR2 (germline): MNHEY, SVGAGI. The CDR3 length is 16 residues. Trimming removed 0 bases at V and 4 bases at J, with 13 bases between. This sequence originates from an adult who received the AZD1222 COVID-19 vaccine. Sample: peripheral blood, taken 28 days after the second AZD1222 dose. The J gene is TRBJ1-3, the V gene TRBV6-5; D is unclear. The CDR3 protein is CASSYSRRAAGNTIYF. The CDR3 DNA is TGTGCCAGCAGTTACTCGAGGAGGGCGGCGGGAAACACCATATATTTT.